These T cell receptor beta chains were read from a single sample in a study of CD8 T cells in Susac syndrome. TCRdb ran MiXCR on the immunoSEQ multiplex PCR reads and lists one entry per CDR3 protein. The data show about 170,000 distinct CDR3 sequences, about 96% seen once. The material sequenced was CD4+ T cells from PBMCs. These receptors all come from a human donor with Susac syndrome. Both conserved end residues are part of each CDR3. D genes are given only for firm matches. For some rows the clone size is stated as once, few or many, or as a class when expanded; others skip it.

CDR3: CASSLQDTATNEKLFF
DNA: TGCGCCAGCAGCCTACAGGACACCGCAACTAATGAAAAACTGTTTTTT
V: TRBV4-3
D: .
size: .
J: TRBJ1-4

CDR3: CAWSVKGDQPQHF
DNA: TGTGCCTGGAGTGTTAAGGGGGATCAGCCCCAGCATTTT
V: TRBV30
D: .
size: .
J: TRBJ1-5

CDR3: CSAATHLNEKLFF
DNA: TGCAGCGCAGCTACCCACTTAAATGAAAAACTGTTTTTT
V: TRBV29-1
D: .
size: .
J: TRBJ1-4

CDR3: CASSLSGFDEQYF
DNA: TGTGCCAGCAGCTTATCAGGGTTCGACGAGCAGTACTTC
V: TRBV7-2
D: .
size: .
J: TRBJ2-7

CDR3: CSARVPPSETQYF
DNA: TGCAGTGCTAGAGTCCCACCCTCCGAGACCCAGTACTTC
V: TRBV20-1
D: .
size: once
J: TRBJ2-5

CDR3: CSARQGQGYTF
DNA: TGCAGTGCTAGACAGGGCCAGGGCTACACCTTC
V: TRBV20-1
D: .
size: .
J: TRBJ1-2

CDR3: CASSYGQLYNSPLHF
DNA: TGTGCCAGCAGTTATGGACAGCTCTATAATTCACCCCTCCACTTT
V: TRBV12-3/TRBV12-4
D: .
size: .
J: TRBJ1-6

CDR3: CASSVWRDEQFF
DNA: TGTGCCAGCAGTGTTTGGAGGGACGAGCAGTTCTTC
V: TRBV2
D: .
size: .
J: TRBJ2-1

CDR3: CASSVVGQGNNEQFF
DNA: TGTGCCAGCAGCGTAGTTGGCCAGGGAAACAATGAGCAGTTCTTC
V: TRBV9
D: .
size: .
J: TRBJ2-1

CDR3: CASSESGVYTF
DNA: TGTGCCAGCAGTGAATCGGGGGTCTACACCTTC
V: TRBV25-1
D: .
size: .
J: TRBJ1-2

CDR3: CASRLAGLSTDTQYF
DNA: TGTGCCAGCAGACTAGCGGGTCTTAGCACAGATACGCAGTATTTT
V: TRBV28
D: TRBD2
size: .
J: TRBJ2-3